The clone carrying this T cell receptor beta chain has only a few counts. There were at least 6 micrograms of total RNA extracted from every sample. The sample belongs to a study of blood T cells in healthy people across ages. It was with a sample-barcoded 5' primer and a J-beta primer mix that a second PCR of about 7 to 12 cycles was run. Each CDR3 protein is one row after TCRdb ran MiXCR on the 5' RACE reads. The table includes roughly 930,000 distinct CDR3 sequences, under 50% detected once. The germline V gene encodes CDR1 SGHDT and CDR2 YYEEEE. CDR3 size: 13 residues. V gave up 2 bases and J gave up 8 bases, with 13 bases separating them.

The rearrangement uses TRBV5-6 and TRBJ1-2, with D uncertain. The TCR sequence derives from a man aged 25 to 40 in good health. The sequencing sample was made of blood. The CDR3 DNA is TGTGCCAGCAGCTTCGAAAATCGCGGGGGCTACACCTTC. Protein sequence: CASSFENRGGYTF.